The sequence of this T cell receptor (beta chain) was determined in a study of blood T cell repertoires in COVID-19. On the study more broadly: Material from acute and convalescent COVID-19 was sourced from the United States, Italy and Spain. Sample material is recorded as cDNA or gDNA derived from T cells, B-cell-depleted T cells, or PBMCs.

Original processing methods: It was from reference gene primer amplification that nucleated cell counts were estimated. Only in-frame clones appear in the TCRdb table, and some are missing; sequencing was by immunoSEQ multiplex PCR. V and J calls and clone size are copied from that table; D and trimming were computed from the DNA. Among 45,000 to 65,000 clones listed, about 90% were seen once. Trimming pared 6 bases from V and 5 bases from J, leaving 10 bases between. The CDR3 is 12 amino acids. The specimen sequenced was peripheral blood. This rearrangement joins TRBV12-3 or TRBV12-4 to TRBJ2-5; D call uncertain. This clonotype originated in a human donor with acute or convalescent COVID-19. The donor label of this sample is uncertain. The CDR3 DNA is TGTGCCAGCAGCCTTAGTAGTGAGACCCAGTACTTC. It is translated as CASSLSSETQYF.